This T cell receptor beta chain comes out of a study of T cells in localized non-small cell lung cancer. Study results and caveats: Longer overall survival was linked to higher blood T cell density. In adjacent lung appeared a median approximately 61 of the top 100 tumor clones.

According to the study, adjacent lung free of atypia was obtained at least 2 cm from the tumor margin. The data were produced by immunoSEQ multiplex PCR, yet TCRdb's version contains in-frame clones alone and is incomplete. The profile covers about 1,100 clones, with roughly two fifths appearing a single time and about 15% taken by the ten largest. The CDR3 runs 12 residues. CDR1 and CDR2 (germline): GTSNPN, SVGIG (reference sequence). Trimming took 5 bases from V and 1 from J, leaving 8 bases between them. In the case of this clone: Its antigen is unknown.

The sample consisted of normal lung tissue next to the tumor, taken before any cancer treatment. The TCR originated in a woman aged 40-70 years with stage II squamous cell lung carcinoma. The gene calls are TRBV30 and TRBJ1-1, with D tentatively TRBD1 (5 bases). The DNA of the CDR3 is TGTGCCTGGGGGACGCCGAACACTGAAGCTTTCTTT. It encodes CAWGTPNTEAFF.